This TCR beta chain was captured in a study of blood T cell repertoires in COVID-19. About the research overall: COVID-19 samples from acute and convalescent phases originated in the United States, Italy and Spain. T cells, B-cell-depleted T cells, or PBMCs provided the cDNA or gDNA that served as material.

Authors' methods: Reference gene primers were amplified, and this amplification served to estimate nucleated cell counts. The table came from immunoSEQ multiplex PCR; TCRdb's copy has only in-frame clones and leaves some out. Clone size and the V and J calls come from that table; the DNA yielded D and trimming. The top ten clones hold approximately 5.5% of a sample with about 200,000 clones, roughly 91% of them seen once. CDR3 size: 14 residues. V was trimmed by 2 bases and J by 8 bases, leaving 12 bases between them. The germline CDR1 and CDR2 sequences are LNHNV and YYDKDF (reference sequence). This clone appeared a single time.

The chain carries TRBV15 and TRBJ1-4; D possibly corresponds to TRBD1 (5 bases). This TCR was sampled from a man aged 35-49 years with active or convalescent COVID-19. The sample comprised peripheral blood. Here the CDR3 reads CATSRNEKGEKLFF. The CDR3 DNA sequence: TGTGCCACCAGCAGAAATGAAAAGGGGGAAAAACTGTTTTTT. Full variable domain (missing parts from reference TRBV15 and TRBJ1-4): DAMVIQNPRYQVTQFGKPVTLSCSQTLNHNVMYWYQQKSSQAPKLLFHYYDKDFNNEADTPDNFQSRRPNTSFCFLDIRSPGLGDTAMYLCATSRNEKGEKLFFGSGTQLSVL.